This T cell receptor beta chain was identified in a study of blood T cell repertoires in COVID-19. The germline V gene has CDR1 KGHDR and CDR2 SFDVKD. Trimming stripped 1 base from V and 7 bases from J, with 10 bases between. This CDR3 spans 14 amino acids. Method: immunoSEQ multiplex PCR; TCRdb's copy keeps in-frame clones and lacks some. Seen here are over 150,000 clones, roughly 80% observed once, and the top ten hold approximately 7.9%. Two negative PCRs, clearance, or symptom resolution were required of recovered Cohort 3 donors. The specimen sequenced was PBMCs or T cells enriched from blood (not recorded which). This TCR was sampled from a man aged 35 to 55 who had recovered from COVID-19. This chain links TRBV24-1 with TRBJ2-1; D possibly corresponds to TRBD1 (5 bases). The chain's CDR3 is CATSDFARVNEQFF. The CDR3 region has the DNA TGTGCCACCAGTGATTTTGCCAGGGTGAATGAGCAGTTCTTC.